The 21 T cell receptor beta chains listed next were all sequenced from one sample in a study of blood T cells in healthy people across ages. PCR was performed a second time for 7 to 11 cycles using a sample-barcoded 5' primer and a J-beta primer mix. TCRdb reanalysed the 5' RACE reads using MiXCR and keeps one entry per CDR3 protein. The sample includes fewer than 900,000 distinct CDR3 sequences, roughly 47% of them seen just once. The sequencing input was blood. Every receptor here comes from a woman aged 55-70 years in good health.

The chain has TRBV5-3 and TRBJ1-2; 9 positions agree with TRBD1. TRBV5-3 is an ORF, and what it does is uncertain. The CDR3 runs 13 residues. V dropped 8 bases and J dropped 8; count of bases not matched to a gene: 10. The DNA for the CDR3 is TGTGCCAGCAGCGGAGGGACAGGGAGGGGCTACACCTTC. Protein product: CASSGGTGRGYTF.

V gene TRBV12-3 or TRBV12-4 combines with J gene TRBJ2-3; D perhaps matches TRBD2 (5 bases). Between the trimmed V and J ends, which lost 1 base and 8 bases, there was a span of 19 bases. The CDR3 loop spans 16 amino acids. The CDR3 loop is CASSLGSPSLAGTQYF. In DNA, the CDR3 is TGTGCCAGCAGTTTAGGGAGCCCTAGCCTTGCAGGTACGCAGTATTTT.

Here the CDR3 reads CAWANRGRGPQHF. As DNA, the CDR3 is TGTGCCTGGGCGAACAGGGGGCGTGGGCCCCAGCATTTT. The rearrangement joins TRBV30 to TRBJ1-5, with 9 bases aligning to TRBD1. This CDR3 has 13 amino acids. Germline CDR1 GTSNPN, CDR2 SVGIG (reference sequence). V lost 5 bases and J lost 9; bases outside the gene matches: 8.

On this clonotype: One end of the junction varies from germline; a read error may be responsible. This chain links TRBV6-4 with TRBJ2-1, with TRBD2 matching 7 bases. There are 16 residues in the CDR3. The germline CDR1 and CDR2 sequences are MRHNA and SNTAGT. DNA for the CDR3: TGCGCCAGCAGTGAACTAGCGCAAACTACCTACAATGAGCAGTTCTTC. Its translation is CASSELAQTTYNEQFF.

The chain links TRBV3-1 to TRBJ2-1; TRBD2 agrees at 7 bases. With V trimmed by 4 bases and J by 6 bases, 9 bases remained unmatched. The CDR3 is 15 amino acids. Germline V gives CDR1 LGHDT, CDR2 YNNKEL (reference sequence). CDR3 nucleotide sequence: TGTGCCAGCAGCCTCCGAGGACTAGGGTGCAATGAGCAGTTCTTC. This sequence encodes CASSLRGLGCNEQFF.

This clonotype was seen more than once but under ten times. The V and J genes are TRBV9 and TRBJ2-1; D unclear. The CDR3 totals 14 residues. The V end was cut by 0 bases, the J end by 6 bases, with 10 bases between. Germline V lookup: CDR1 SGDLS, CDR2 YYNGEE. CDR3: CASSVAEPGNEQFF. CDR3 bases: TGTGCCAGCAGCGTAGCCGAACCGGGCAATGAGCAGTTCTTC.

The CDR3 DNA sequence: TGTGCCATCACCTACGGGCCGAACACTGAAGCTTTCTTT. It yields the protein CAITYGPNTEAFF. V usage is TRBV10-3 and J usage is TRBJ1-1; D not certain. Germline V gene lookup returns CDR1 ENHRY and CDR2 SYGVKD. V was pared by 7 bases and J by 1 base, with 10 bases between. CDR3 size: 13 residues.

The rearrangement uses TRBV9 and TRBJ2-1, with 11 bases that match TRBD2. The CDR3 is 15 amino acids. V dropped 7 bases and J dropped 4; count of bases not matched to a gene: 7. Per the germline V gene, CDR1 is SGDLS and CDR2 is YYNGEE. Here the CDR3 DNA reads TGTGCCAGCGGCAGGGGGACTAGCGGATACAATGAGCAGTTCTTC. This codes for CASGRGTSGYNEQFF.

This clonotype was recorded a few times. This chain uses TRBV18 with TRBJ2-1, with D possibly matching TRBD1 (6 bases). The CDR3 covers 14 residues. Germline V CDR1 and CDR2: KGHSH, LQKENI. V was shortened by 0 bases and J by 5 bases, with 8 bases between the two germline ends. CDR3 sequence reads: CASSPPRGHNEQFF. The CDR3 DNA reads TGTGCCAGCTCACCACCCAGGGGCCACAATGAGCAGTTCTTC.

CDR3 bases: TGTGCCATCAGTGAGTCGGAGGGAACTGTAAATGGCTACACCTTC. It is translated as CAISESEGTVNGYTF. The chain couples TRBV10-3 to TRBJ1-2; D ambiguous. Trimming shortened V by 0 bases and J by 6 bases, and 14 bases separated the two germline ends. From germline, CDR1 is ENHRY and CDR2 SYGVKD. The CDR3 runs 15 residues.

The J gene is TRBJ1-2, the V gene TRBV5-5, with 7 bases lining up with TRBD1. The CDR3 covers 14 residues. Trimming cost V 5 bases and J 4 bases; bases outside gene matches: 8. Germline-derived CDR1 and CDR2 are SGHKS and YYEKEE (reference sequence). The CDR3 is CASSFLDRTYGYTF. DNA of the CDR3: TGTGCCAGCAGTTTCCTGGACAGGACCTATGGCTACACCTTC. Full variable domain (outside the CDR3, taken from reference TRBV5-5 and TRBJ1-2): DAGVTQSPTHLIKTRGQQVTLRCSPISGHKSVSWYQQVLGQGPQFIFQYYEKEERGRGNFPDRFSARQFPNYSSELNVNALLLGDSALYLCASSFLDRTYGYTFGSGTRLTVV.

Comments on this clonotype: A much larger clone differs by one base, so this may be a read error. This chain connects TRBV7-2 to TRBJ2-7; 10 positions match TRBD2. Germline V gives CDR1 SGHTA, CDR2 FQGNSA. The CDR3 length is 16 residues. J lost 7 bases, V lost 5 bases, and 14 bases had no gene match. The CDR3 spells CASSLRPAGGQDEQYF. Written as DNA, the CDR3 is TGTGCCAGCAGCCTCCGCCCAGCGGGGGGGCAGGATGAGCAGTACTTC. Full variable domain (outside the CDR3, taken from reference TRBV7-2 and TRBJ2-7): GAGVSQSPSNKVTEKGKDVELRCDPISGHTALYWYRQSLGQGLEFLIYFQGNSAPDKSGLPSDRFSAERTGGSVSTLTIQRTQQEDSAVYLCASSLRPAGGQDEQYFGPGTRLTVT.

This clonotype was seen repeatedly, ten times or more. This chain links TRBV7-2 with TRBJ2-3; 9 bases match TRBD1. With V trimmed by 5 bases and J by 3 bases, 9 bases remained unmatched. The germline V gene encodes CDR1 SGHTA and CDR2 FQGNSA. The CDR3 extends over 16 amino acids. The CDR3 loop is CASSPSGTGRTDTQYF. CDR3 bases: TGTGCCAGCAGCCCGTCCGGGACAGGGAGGACAGATACGCAGTATTTT.

This clonotype turned up a few times. J is TRBJ2-3 and V is TRBV10-1, with D uncertain. Germline assignment: CDR1 WNHNN and CDR2 SYGVQD (reference sequence). V was shortened by 2 bases and J by 5 bases, with 5 bases between the two germline ends. CDR3 size: 12 residues. CDR3 sequence (DNA): TGCGCCAGCAGTGAGCAGGAAGATACGCAGTATTTT. This codes for CASSEQEDTQYF.

This clonotype was recorded once. It may be a read error: a sequence one base away is much more abundant. V usage is TRBV12-3 or TRBV12-4 and J usage is TRBJ2-1, with 9 bases lining up with TRBD2. CDR3 length: 21 amino acids. Trimming cost V 0 bases and J 0 bases; bases outside gene matches: 15. The CDR3 spells CASSLARSSGEPPISYNEQFF. CDR3 coding DNA: TGTGCCAGCAGTTTAGCGCGATCTAGCGGGGAGCCACCCATCTCCTACAATGAGCAGTTCTTC.

The sample holds one count of this clonotype. This sequence joins TRBV20-1 and TRBJ1-5; maybe TRBD1 (5 bases). Trimming pared 0 bases from V and 7 bases from J, leaving 19 bases between. This CDR3 contains 16 residues. Per germline, CDR1 DFQATT and CDR2 SNEGSKA (reference sequence). CDR3 nucleotide sequence: TGCAGTGCTAGAGATAGCGGGCAGGGAGGGAGCCAGCCCCAGCATTTT. It specifies CSARDSGQGGSQPQHF.

The chain combines TRBV4-2 with TRBJ2-1; 7 bases agree with TRBD2. This CDR3 is 14 amino acids long. Per the germline V gene, CDR1 is LGHNA and CDR2 is YNFKEQ. V was pared by 4 bases and J by 5 bases, with 5 bases of the junction left unmatched. The DNA for the CDR3 is TGTGCCAGCAGCCCGGGGAGGGAGGACAATGAGCAGTTCTTC. Its translation is CASSPGREDNEQFF.

The rearrangement links TRBV20-1 to TRBJ2-7; TRBD1 might be the D (7 bases). Germline-derived CDR1 and CDR2 are DFQATT and SNEGSKA (reference sequence). V gave up 3 bases and J gave up 1 base, with 13 bases separating them. The length of the CDR3 is 14 residues. The CDR3 is CSASGAGGSYEQYF. Written as DNA, the CDR3 is TGCAGTGCTAGCGGGGCAGGGGGGTCCTACGAGCAGTACTTC.

The chain is built from TRBV4-3 and TRBJ2-1; 12 bases map to TRBD2. Germline values: CDR1 LGHNA, CDR2 YSLEER. Unmatched junction bases numbered 9, after V lost 3 bases and J lost 0 bases. CDR3 length: 19 residues. The CDR3 nucleotides read TGCGCCAGCAGCCATCCGACTAGCGGGAGAATTCACTCCTACAATGAGCAGTTCTTC. Its protein product is CASSHPTSGRIHSYNEQFF.

This clonotype was observed a handful of times. This chain joins TRBV21-1 and TRBJ2-4; the table's D call, TRBD1, has no DNA check behind it. TRBV21-1 is designated a pseudogene. This CDR3 region has 18 residues. CDR3 region: CASSKRGQGGATKNIQYF. CDR3 bases: TGTGCCAGCAGCAAACGGGGGCAGGGGGGTGCGACCAAAAACATTCAGTACTTC.

This chain uses TRBV12-3 or TRBV12-4 with TRBJ1-2; tentatively, D is TRBD1 (5 bases). This CDR3 has 12 amino acids. The V and J ends lost 9 bases and 4 bases respectively, with 12 bases between them. As DNA, the CDR3 is TGTGCCAGTGGGACGGGGGGCTATGGCTACACCTTC. Encoded protein: CASGTGGYGYTF.